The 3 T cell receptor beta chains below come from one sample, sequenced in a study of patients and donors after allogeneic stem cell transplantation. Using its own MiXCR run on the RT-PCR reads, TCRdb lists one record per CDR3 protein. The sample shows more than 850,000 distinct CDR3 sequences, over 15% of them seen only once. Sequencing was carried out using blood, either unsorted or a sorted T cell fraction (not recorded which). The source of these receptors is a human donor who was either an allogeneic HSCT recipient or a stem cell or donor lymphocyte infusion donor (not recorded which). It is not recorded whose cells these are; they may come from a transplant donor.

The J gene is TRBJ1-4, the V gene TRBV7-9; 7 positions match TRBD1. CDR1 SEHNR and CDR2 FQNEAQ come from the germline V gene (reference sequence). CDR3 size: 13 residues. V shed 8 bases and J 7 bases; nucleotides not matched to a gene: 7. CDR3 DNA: TGTGCCAGCGCCAGGGGGTTAGGTGAAAAACTGTTTTTT. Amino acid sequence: CASARGLGEKLFF.

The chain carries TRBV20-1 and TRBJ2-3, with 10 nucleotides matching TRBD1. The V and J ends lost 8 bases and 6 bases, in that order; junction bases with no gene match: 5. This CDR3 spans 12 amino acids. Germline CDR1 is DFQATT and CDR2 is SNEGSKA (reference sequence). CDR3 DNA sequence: TGCAGTAATCCGGGACAGGGGGATACGCAGTATTTT. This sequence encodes CSNPGQGDTQYF.

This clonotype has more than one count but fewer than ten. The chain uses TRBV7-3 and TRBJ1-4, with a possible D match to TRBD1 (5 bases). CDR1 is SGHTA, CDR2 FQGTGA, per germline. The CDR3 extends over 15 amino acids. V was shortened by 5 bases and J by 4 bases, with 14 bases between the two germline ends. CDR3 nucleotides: TGTGCCAGCAGCCCCCTGGGGGGGGGTAATGAAAAACTGTTTTTT. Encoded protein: CASSPLGGGNEKLFF.